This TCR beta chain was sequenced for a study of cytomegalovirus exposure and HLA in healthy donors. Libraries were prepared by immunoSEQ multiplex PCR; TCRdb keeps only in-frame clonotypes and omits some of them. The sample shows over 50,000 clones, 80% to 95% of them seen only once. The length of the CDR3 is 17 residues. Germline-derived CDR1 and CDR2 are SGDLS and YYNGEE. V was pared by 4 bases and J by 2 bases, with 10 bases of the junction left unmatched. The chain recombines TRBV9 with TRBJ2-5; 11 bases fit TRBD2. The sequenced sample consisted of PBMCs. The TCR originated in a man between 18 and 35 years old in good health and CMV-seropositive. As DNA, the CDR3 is TGTGCCAGCAGCCCCAGACCGACTAGCGGGACTCAAGAGACCCAGTACTTC. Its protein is CASSPRPTSGTQETQYF.